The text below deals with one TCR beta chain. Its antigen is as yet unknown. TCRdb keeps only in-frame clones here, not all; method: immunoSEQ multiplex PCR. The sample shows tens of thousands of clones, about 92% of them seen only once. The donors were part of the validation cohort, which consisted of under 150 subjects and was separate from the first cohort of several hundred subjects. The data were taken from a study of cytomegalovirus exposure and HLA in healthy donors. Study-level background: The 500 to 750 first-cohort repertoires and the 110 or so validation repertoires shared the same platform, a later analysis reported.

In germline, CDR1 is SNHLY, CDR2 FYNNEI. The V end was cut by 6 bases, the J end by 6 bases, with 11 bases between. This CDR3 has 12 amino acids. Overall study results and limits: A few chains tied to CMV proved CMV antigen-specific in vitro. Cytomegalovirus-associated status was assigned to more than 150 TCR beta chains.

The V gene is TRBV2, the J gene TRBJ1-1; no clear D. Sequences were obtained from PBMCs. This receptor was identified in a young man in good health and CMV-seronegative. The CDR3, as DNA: TGTGCCAGCAGATCCGGGAGGGCTGAAGCTTTCTTT. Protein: CASRSGRAEAFF.